The present entry profiles one T cell receptor (beta chain) with its context. Its antigen is unidentified. This record belongs to a study of cytomegalovirus exposure and HLA in healthy donors. The donors were healthy bone marrow donors. PCR employed 60 Vbeta and 13 Jbeta primers. In the authors' methods: Unique TCR beta chains totaled roughly 80 million in a later count, with around 11 million of them shared. Method: immunoSEQ multiplex PCR; TCRdb's copy keeps in-frame clones and lacks some. The V and J calls and clone size come from that table; D and trimming were worked out from the DNA. The sample contains roughly 110,000 clones, about 60% of which appear only once. Study conclusions and caveats: Researchers reported in a later analysis that common viral pathogens appeared linked to several top clusters. Many donors shared some public TCRs, even though most TCR sequences were rare.

The CDR3 sequence is 17 residues long. The germline gives CDR1 LGHNA, CDR2 YSLEER. Unmatched junction bases numbered 10, after V lost 0 bases and J lost 6 bases. The clonotype originates from a woman in her thirties in good health and CMV-seronegative. V and J are TRBV4-3 and TRBJ2-3; 9 positions match TRBD1. Specimen: PBMCs. The CDR3 reads CASSQEFSPQGADTQYF. CDR3 nucleotides: TGCGCCAGCAGCCAAGAATTTTCCCCACAGGGGGCGGATACGCAGTATTTT.